This T cell receptor (beta chain) was sequenced during a study of T cell repertoires in cytomegalovirus infection. Study context: As its CMV epitopes, the study selected recently identified HLA-C-restricted and well-studied HLA-B-restricted targets.

A note on this clonotype: Its antigen remains unidentified.

TCRdb re-called the reads with MiXCR, one entry per CDR3 protein. The profile covers a few hundred thousand distinct CDR3 sequences, with roughly 43% appearing a single time and around 44% taken by the ten largest. The V gene's germline CDR1 is LNHDA and CDR2 SQIVND (reference sequence). The CDR3 length is 16 residues. V lost 0 bases to trimming and J lost 2 bases; unmatched junction nucleotides: 7. This rearrangement joins TRBV19 to TRBJ2-7; 7 positions agree with TRBD2. The source is a human donor in good health (CMV status not recorded). Some clones in this sample may be carry-over from other donors' samples. The sample consisted of cultured PBMCs, taken from culture after CMV antigen stimulation. The CDR3 DNA is TGTGCCAGTAGTATAGATTCATTGGCGGGAGCCTACGAGCAGTACTTC. Its translation: CASSIDSLAGAYEQYF.